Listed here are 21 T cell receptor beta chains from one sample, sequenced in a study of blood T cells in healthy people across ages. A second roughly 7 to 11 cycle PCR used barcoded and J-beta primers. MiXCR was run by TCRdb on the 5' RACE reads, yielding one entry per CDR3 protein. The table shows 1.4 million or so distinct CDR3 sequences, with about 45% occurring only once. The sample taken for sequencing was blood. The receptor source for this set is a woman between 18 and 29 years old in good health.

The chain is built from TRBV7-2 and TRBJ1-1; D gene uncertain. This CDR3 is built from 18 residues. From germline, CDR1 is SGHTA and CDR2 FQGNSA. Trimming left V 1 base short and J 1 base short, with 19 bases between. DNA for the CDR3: TGTGCCAGCAGCTTAGAGGCGGTAACGGAGGTGGCGAACACTGAAGCTTTCTTT. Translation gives CASSLEAVTEVANTEAFF.

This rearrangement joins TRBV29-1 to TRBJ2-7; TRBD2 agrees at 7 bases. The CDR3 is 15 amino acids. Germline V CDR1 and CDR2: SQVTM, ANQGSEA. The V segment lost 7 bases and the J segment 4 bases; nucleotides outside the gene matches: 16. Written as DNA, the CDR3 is TGCAGCGACACTTCCGGGAGGTCCAACCATTACGAGCAGTACTTC. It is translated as CSDTSGRSNHYEQYF.

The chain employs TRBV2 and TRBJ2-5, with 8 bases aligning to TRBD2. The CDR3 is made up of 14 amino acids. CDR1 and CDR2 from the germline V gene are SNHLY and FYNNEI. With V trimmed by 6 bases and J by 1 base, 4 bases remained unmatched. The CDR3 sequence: CASSGGGLQETQYF. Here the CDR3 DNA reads TGTGCCAGCAGCGGGGGGGGACTCCAAGAGACCCAGTACTTC.

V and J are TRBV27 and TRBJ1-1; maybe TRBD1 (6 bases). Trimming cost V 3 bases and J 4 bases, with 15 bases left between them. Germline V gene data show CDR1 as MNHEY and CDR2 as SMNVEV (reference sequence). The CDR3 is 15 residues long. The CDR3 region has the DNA TGTGCCAGCAGTTTTTCTGGCCAGGGGAGCACTGAAGCTTTCTTT. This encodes CASSFSGQGSTEAFF.

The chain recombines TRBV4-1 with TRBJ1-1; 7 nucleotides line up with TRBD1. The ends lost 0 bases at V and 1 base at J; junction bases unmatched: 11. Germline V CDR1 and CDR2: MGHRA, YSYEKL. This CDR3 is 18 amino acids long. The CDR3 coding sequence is TGCGCCAGCAGCCAAGATGTGGGACAGTGGACCACGAACACTGAAGCTTTCTTT. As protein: CASSQDVGQWTTNTEAFF.

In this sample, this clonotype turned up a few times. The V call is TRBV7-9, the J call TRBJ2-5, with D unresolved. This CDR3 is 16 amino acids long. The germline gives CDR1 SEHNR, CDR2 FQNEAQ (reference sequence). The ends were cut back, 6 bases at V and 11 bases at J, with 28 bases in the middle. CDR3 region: CASRASSSLPHNEQYF. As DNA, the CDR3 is TGTGCCAGCAGGGCCTCTAGTTCCCTACCCCACAATGAGCAGTACTTC. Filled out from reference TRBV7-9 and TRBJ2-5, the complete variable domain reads DTGVSQNPRHKITKRGQNVTFRCDPISEHNRLYWYRQTLGQGPEFLTYFQNEAQLEKSRLLSDRFSAERPKGSFSTLEIQRTEQGDSAMYLCASRASSSLPHNEQYFGPGTRLLVL.

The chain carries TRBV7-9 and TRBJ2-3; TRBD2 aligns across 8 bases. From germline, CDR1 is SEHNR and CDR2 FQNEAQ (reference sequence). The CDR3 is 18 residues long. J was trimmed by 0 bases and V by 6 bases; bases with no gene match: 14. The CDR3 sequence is CASRRILSGAPSTDTQYF. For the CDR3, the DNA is TGTGCCAGCAGACGTATACTTAGCGGGGCCCCCAGCACAGATACGCAGTATTTT.

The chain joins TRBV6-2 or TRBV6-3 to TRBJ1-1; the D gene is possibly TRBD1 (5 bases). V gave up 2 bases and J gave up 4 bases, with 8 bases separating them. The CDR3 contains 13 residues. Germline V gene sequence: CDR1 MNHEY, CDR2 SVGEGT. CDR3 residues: CASSYRGRTEAFF. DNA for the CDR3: TGTGCCAGCAGTTACAGGGGTCGCACTGAAGCTTTCTTT.

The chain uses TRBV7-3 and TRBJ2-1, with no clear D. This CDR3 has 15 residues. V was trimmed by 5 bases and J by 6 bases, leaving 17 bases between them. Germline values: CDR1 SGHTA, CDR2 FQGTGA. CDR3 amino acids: CASSPPGRVGNEQFF. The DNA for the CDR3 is TGTGCCAGCAGCCCCCCCGGTAGGGTTGGCAATGAGCAGTTCTTC.

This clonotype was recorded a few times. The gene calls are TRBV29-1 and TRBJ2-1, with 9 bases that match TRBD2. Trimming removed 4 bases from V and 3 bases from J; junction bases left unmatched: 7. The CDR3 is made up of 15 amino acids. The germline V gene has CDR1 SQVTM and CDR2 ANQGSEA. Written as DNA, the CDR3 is TGCAGCGTTGCGAGAAGCGGGGGGCACTACAATGAGCAGTTCTTC. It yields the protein CSVARSGGHYNEQFF.

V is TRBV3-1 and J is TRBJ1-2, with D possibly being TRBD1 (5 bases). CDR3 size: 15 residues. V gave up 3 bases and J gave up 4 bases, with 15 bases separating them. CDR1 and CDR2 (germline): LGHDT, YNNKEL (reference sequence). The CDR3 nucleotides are TGTGCCAGCAGCCATCCCATTGGGGCGAGCTATGGCTACACCTTC. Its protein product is CASSHPIGASYGYTF.

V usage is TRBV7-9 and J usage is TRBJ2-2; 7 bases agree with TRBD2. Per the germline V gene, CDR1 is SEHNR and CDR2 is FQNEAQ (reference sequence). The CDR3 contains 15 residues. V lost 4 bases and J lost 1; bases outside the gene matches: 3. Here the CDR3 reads CASSSQRENTGELFF. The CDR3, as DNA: TGTGCCAGCAGCTCCCAGCGGGAGAACACCGGGGAGCTGTTTTTT.

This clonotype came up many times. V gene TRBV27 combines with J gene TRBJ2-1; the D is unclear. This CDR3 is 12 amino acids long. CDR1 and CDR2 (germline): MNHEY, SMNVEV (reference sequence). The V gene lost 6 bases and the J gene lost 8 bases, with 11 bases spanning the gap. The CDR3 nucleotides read TGTGCCAGCAGAGGTGTTGGGTATGAGCAGTTCTTC. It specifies CASRGVGYEQFF.

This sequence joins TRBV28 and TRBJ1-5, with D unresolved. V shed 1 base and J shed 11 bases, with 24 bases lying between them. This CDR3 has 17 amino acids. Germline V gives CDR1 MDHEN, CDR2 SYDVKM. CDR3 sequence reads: CASSLYPSSAASSTQHF. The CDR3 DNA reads TGTGCCAGCAGTTTATACCCCTCCTCGGCGGCCAGTTCGACCCAGCATTTT.

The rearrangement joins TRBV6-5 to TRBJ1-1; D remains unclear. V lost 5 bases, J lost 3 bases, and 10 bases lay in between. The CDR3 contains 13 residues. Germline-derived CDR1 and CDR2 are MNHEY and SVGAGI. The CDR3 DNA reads TGTGCCAGCAGTAACGGGCCGTACACTGAAGCTTTCTTT. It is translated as CASSNGPYTEAFF.

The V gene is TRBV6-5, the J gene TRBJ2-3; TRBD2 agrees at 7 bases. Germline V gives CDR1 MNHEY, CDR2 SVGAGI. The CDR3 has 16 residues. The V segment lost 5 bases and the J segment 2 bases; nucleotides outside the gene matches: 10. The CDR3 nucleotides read TGTGCCAGCAGTCCAGGGCCTAGCGGTAACACAGATACGCAGTATTTT. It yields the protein CASSPGPSGNTDTQYF.

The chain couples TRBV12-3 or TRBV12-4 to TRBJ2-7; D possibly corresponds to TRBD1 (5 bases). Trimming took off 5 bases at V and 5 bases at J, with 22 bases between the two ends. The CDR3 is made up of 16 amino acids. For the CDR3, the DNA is TGTGCCAGCAGTGCTCTGGGGCAGTCGTGGTACAACGAGCAGTACTTC. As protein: CASSALGQSWYNEQYF.

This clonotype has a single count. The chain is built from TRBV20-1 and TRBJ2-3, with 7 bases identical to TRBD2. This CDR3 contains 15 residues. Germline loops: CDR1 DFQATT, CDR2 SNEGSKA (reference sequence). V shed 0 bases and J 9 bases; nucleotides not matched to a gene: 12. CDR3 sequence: CSARDPADPGGTQYF. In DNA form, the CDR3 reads TGCAGTGCTAGAGATCCAGCGGATCCCGGGGGGACGCAGTATTTT.

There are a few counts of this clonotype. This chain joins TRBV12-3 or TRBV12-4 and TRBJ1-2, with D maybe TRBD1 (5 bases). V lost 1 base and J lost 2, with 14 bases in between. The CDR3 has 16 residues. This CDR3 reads CASSLVGLGVNYGYTF. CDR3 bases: TGTGCCAGCAGTTTAGTCGGGTTGGGGGTCAACTATGGCTACACCTTC.

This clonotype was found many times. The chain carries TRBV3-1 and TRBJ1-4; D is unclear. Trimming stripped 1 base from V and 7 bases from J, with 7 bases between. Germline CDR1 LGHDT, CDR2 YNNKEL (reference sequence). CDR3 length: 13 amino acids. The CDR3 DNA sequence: TGTGCCAGCAGCCAAGGAAATATTGAAAAACTGTTTTTT. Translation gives CASSQGNIEKLFF.

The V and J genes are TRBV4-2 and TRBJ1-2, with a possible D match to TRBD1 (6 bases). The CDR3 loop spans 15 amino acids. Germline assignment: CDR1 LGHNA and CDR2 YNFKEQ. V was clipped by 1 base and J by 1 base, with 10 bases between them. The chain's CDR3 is CASSQARQVNYGYTF. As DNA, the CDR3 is TGTGCCAGCAGCCAAGCAAGACAGGTTAACTATGGCTACACCTTC.